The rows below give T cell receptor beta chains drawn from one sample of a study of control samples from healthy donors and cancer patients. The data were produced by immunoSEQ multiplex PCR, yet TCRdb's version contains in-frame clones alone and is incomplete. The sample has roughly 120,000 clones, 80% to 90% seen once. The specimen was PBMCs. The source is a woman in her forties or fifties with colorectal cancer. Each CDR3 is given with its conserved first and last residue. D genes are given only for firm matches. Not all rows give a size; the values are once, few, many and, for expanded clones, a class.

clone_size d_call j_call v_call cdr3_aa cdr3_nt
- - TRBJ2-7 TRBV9 CASSPQETPGHEQYF TGTGCCAGCAGCCCCCAGGAGACCCCGGGTCACGAGCAGTACTTC
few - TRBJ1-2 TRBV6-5 CASSSDSYGYTF TGTGCCAGCAGCTCAGATTCCTATGGCTACACCTTC
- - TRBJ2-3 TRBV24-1 CATSDRVRTDTQYF TGTGCCACCAGTGATCGCGTCCGCACAGATACGCAGTATTTT
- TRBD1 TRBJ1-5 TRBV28 CASSEAGGGQPQHF TGTGCCAGCAGTGAGGCAGGGGGCGGGCAGCCCCAGCATTTT
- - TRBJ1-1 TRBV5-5 CASEHGGMNTEAFF TGTGCCAGCGAGCACGGTGGCATGAACACTGAAGCTTTCTTT
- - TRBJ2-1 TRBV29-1 CSVDRPVNYNEQFF TGCAGCGTCGACAGGCCGGTCAACTACAATGAGCAGTTCTTC
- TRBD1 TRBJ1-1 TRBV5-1 CASSSPGQGVGTEAFF TGCGCCAGCAGCTCCCCGGGACAGGGGGTAGGCACTGAAGCTTTCTTT
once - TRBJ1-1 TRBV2 CASSESGLNTEAFF TGTGCCAGCAGTGAGTCAGGCCTGAACACTGAAGCTTTCTTT
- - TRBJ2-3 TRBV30 CAWTASGLKSDTQYF TGTGCCTGGACAGCCTCCGGACTAAAATCAGATACGCAGTATTTT
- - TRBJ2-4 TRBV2 CASSGRQKNIQYF TGTGCCAGCAGTGGGAGACAGAAAAACATTCAGTACTTC
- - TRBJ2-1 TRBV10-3 CASTGVDGTNNEQFF TGTGCCAGCACGGGTGTGGACGGGACAAACAATGAGCAGTTCTTC
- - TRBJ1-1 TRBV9 CASSATQGRTEAFF TGTGCCAGCAGCGCAACTCAGGGACGGACTGAAGCTTTCTTT
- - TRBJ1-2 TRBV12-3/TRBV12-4 CASSLKREDGYTF TGTGCCAGCAGTTTAAAACGAGAGGATGGCTACACCTTC
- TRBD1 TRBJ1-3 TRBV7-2 CASSARTGKNGNTIYF TGTGCCAGCAGCGCCCGGACAGGAAAAAATGGAAACACCATATATTTT
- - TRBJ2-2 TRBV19 CASRHMTGELFF TGTGCCAGTAGGCACATGACCGGGGAGCTGTTTTTT
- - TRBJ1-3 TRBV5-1 CASSLRAASVENTIYF TGCGCCAGCAGCTTGAGGGCGGCCAGCGTCGAGAACACCATATATTTT
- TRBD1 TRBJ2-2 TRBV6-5 CASSSGTGNTGELFF TGTGCCAGCAGTTCCGGGACAGGGAACACCGGGGAGCTGTTTTTT
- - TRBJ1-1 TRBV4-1 CASSQGPGRGTTEAFF TGCGCCAGCAGCCAAGGGCCAGGGAGAGGGACCACTGAAGCTTTCTTT
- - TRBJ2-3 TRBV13 CASSLKLAGRGDTQYF TGTGCCAGCAGCTTAAAATTAGCAGGGCGGGGAGATACGCAGTATTTT
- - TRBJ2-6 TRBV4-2 CASSQDFAGYSGANVLTF TGTGCCAGCAGCCAAGATTTTGCGGGATACTCTGGGGCCAACGTCCTGACTTTC
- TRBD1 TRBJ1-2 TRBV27 CASAMTGVLGYTF TGTGCCAGCGCTATGACAGGGGTGCTTGGCTACACCTTC
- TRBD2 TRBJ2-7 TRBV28 CASSTLMVGVAGDYEQYF TGTGCCAGCAGTACATTAATGGTGGGAGTAGCGGGAGATTACGAGCAGTACTTC
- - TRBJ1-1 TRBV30 CAWSVQVNTEAFF TGTGCCTGGAGTGTACAGGTGAATACTGAAGCTTTCTTT
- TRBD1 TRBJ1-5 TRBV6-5 CASSSTGGHQPQHF TGTGCCAGCAGTTCGACAGGGGGCCATCAGCCCCAGCATTTT
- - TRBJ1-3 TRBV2 CASSLNRGFGNTIYF TGTGCCAGCAGCTTAAACCGGGGATTCGGAAACACCATATATTTT
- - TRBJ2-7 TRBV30 CAWRLTGVLSYEQYF TGTGCCTGGAGGCTCACCGGGGTCCTGTCCTACGAGCAGTACTTC
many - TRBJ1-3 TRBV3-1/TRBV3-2 CASSQFFAAYSGNTIYF TGTGCCAGCAGCCAGTTCTTCGCGGCCTACTCTGGAAACACCATATATTTT
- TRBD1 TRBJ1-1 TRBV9 CASSPGDAGGTEAFF TGTGCCAGCAGCCCGGGGGACGCAGGGGGCACTGAAGCTTTCTTT
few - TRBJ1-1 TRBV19 CASSRQDSRTEAFF TGTGCCAGTAGTAGACAGGATTCCCGAACTGAAGCTTTCTTT
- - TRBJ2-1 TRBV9 CASSTIPGVTGRNEQFF TGTGCCAGCAGCACAATCCCGGGGGTAACCGGTCGGAATGAGCAGTTCTTC
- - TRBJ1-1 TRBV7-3 CASSLSSVYTEAFF TGTGCCAGCAGCTTAAGCAGTGTCTACACTGAAGCTTTCTTT
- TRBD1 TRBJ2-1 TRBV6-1 CASSDTGVVLNEQFF TGTGCCAGCAGTGACACAGGGGTGGTACTGAATGAGCAGTTCTTC
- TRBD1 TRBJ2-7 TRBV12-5 CASGLRTGGPYEQYF TGTGCTAGTGGTTTACGGACAGGGGGTCCCTACGAGCAGTACTTC
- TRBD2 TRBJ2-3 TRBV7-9 CASSKQAWTSGGARKRNTQYF TGTGCCAGCAGCAAACAGGCCTGGACTAGCGGGGGGGCCCGGAAGAGAAATACGCAGTATTTT
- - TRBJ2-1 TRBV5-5 CASSSEGLSFEQFF TGTGCCAGCAGCAGCGAAGGACTTTCGTTTGAGCAGTTCTTC
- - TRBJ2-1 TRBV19 CASSIRAWNEQFF TGTGCCAGTAGTATTCGGGCCTGGAATGAGCAGTTCTTC
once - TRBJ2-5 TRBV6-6 CASSYSLETQYF TGTGCCAGCAGTTACTCTCTGGAGACCCAGTACTTC
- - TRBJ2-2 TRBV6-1 CASSELNTGELFF TGTGCCAGCAGTGAATTGAACACCGGGGAGCTGTTTTTT
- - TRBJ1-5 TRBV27 CASSFGANSNQPQHF TGTGCCAGCAGTTTCGGGGCTAATAGCAATCAGCCCCAGCATTTT
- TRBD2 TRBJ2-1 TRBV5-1 CASSLGASGGTNEQFF TGCGCCAGCAGCTTGGGCGCTAGCGGGGGGACCAATGAGCAGTTCTTC
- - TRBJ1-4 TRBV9 CASSVDPGDEKLFF TGTGCCAGCAGCGTAGACCCAGGGGATGAAAAACTGTTTTTT
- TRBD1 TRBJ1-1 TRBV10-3 CAIKAGGRDTEAFF TGTGCCATCAAGGCAGGGGGAAGGGACACTGAAGCTTTCTTT
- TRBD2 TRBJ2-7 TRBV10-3 CAISEAEQRDSYEQYF TGTGCCATCAGTGAGGCAGAGCAGCGGGACTCCTACGAGCAGTACTTC
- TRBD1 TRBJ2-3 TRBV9 CASSPRTGPDTQYF TGTGCCAGCAGCCCCCGGACAGGGCCAGATACGCAGTATTTT
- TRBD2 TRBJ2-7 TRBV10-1 CASSASGGLYEQYF TGCGCCAGCAGCGCTAGCGGGGGGCTTTACGAGCAGTACTTC
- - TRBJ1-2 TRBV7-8 CASSPQGSYGYTF TGTGCCAGCAGCCCCCAGGGGAGCTATGGCTACACCTTC
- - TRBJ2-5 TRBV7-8 CASSERRIQETQYF TGTGCCAGCAGCGAAAGGAGGATCCAAGAGACCCAGTACTTC
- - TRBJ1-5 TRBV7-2 CASSLREYSNQPQHF TGTGCCAGCAGCTTAAGGGAGTATAGCAATCAGCCCCAGCATTTT
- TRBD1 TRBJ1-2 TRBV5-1 CASSDQDRAVNYGYTF TGCGCCAGCAGCGACCAGGACAGGGCAGTAAACTATGGCTACACCTTC
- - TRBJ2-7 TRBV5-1 CASSLEGASVYEQYF TGCGCCAGCAGCTTGGAGGGGGCTAGCGTGTACGAGCAGTACTTC
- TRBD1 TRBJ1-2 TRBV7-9 CASSLAYRGHYGYTF TGTGCCAGCAGCTTAGCGTACAGGGGGCACTATGGCTACACCTTC
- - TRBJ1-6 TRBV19 CASSRGRESSYNSPLHF TGTGCCAGTAGTAGGGGCAGGGAGAGCTCCTATAATTCACCCCTCCACTTT
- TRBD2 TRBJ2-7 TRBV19 CASSRGLASSYEQYF TGTGCCAGTAGTAGGGGACTAGCGAGCTCCTACGAGCAGTACTTC
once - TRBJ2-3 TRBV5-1 CASSFGQITDTQYF TGCGCCAGCAGCTTCGGACAGATCACAGATACGCAGTATTTT
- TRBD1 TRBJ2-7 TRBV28 CASSLPTGGTYEQYF TGTGCCAGCAGTTTGCCGACAGGGGGAACCTACGAGCAGTACTTC
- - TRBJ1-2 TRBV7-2 CASSLRPINYGYTF TGTGCCAGCAGCTTGCGGCCGATTAACTATGGCTACACCTTC
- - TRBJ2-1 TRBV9 CASSAPGQYNEQFF TGTGCCAGCAGCGCCCCTGGACAGTACAATGAGCAGTTCTTC
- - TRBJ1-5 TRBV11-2 CASSSGFDQPQHF TGTGCCAGCAGTTCAGGGTTCGACCAGCCCCAGCATTTT
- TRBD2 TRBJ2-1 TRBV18 CASLTSGRSNEQFF TGTGCCAGCCTTACTAGCGGGAGGTCCAATGAGCAGTTCTTC
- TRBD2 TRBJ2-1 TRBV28 CASSLTSLNSYNEQFF TGTGCCAGCAGCCTGACTAGCCTGAACTCCTACAATGAGCAGTTCTTC